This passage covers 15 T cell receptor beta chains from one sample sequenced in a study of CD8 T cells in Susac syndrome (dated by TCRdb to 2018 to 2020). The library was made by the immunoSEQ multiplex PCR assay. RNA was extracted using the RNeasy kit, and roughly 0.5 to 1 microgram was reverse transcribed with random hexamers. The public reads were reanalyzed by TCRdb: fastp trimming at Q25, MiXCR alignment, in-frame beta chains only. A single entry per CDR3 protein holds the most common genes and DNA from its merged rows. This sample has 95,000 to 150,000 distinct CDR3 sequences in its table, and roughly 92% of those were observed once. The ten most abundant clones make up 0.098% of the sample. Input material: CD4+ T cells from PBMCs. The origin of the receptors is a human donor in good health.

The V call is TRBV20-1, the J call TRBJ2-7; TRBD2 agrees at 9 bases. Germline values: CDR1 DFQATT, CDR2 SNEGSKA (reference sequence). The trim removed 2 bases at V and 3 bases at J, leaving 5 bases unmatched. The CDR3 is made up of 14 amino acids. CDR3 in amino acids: CSARLREGLYEQYF. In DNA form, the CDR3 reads TGCAGTGCTAGATTGCGGGAGGGCCTCTACGAGCAGTACTTC.

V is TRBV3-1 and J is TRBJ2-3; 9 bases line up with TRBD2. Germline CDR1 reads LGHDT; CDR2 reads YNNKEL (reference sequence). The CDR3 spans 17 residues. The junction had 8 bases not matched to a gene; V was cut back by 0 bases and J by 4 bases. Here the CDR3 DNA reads TGTGCCAGCAGCCAAGATCATCCTAGCGGGAATCCAGATACGCAGTATTTT. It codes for CASSQDHPSGNPDTQYF.

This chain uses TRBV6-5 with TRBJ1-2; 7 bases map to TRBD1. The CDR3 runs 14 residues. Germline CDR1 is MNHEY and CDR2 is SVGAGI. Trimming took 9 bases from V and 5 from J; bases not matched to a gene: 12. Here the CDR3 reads CASRPGGAGYGYTF. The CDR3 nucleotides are TGTGCCAGTCGACCAGGGGGGGCGGGGTATGGCTACACCTTC.

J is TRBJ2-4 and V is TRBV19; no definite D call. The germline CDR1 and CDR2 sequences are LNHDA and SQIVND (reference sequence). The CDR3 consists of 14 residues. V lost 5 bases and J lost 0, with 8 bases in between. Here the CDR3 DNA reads TGTGCCAGTAGTGAACGGCTAGCCAAAAACATTCAGTACTTC. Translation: CASSERLAKNIQYF.

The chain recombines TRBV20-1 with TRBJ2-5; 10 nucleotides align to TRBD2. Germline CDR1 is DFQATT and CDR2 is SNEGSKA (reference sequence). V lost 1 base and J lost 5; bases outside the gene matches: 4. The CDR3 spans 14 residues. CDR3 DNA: TGCAGTGCTAGAGGAGCGGGAGGGGGGGAGACCCAGTACTTC. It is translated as CSARGAGGGETQYF.

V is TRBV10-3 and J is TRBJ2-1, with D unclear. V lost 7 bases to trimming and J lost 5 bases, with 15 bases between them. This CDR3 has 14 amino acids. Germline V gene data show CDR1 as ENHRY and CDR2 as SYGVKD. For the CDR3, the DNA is TGTGCCATCACTCCGAGTCTTAGGGACAATGAGCAGTTCTTC. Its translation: CAITPSLRDNEQFF.

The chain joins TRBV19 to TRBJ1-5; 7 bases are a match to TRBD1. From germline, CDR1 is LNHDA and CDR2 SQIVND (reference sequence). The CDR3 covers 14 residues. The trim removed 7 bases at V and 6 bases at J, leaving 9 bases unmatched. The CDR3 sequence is CASTDRVGIQPQHF. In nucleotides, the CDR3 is TGTGCCAGTACCGACAGGGTGGGGATTCAGCCCCAGCATTTT.

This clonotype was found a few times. The CDR3 spells CASSEGSGANVLTF. The CDR3 coding sequence is TGCGCCAGCAGCGAGGGGTCTGGGGCCAACGTCCTGACTTTC. This sequence joins TRBV5-1 and TRBJ2-6; tentatively, D is TRBD1 or TRBD2 (5 bases each). V gave up 4 bases and J gave up 1 base, with 6 bases separating them. The CDR3 covers 14 residues. CDR1 and CDR2 from the germline V gene are SGHRS and YFSETQ.

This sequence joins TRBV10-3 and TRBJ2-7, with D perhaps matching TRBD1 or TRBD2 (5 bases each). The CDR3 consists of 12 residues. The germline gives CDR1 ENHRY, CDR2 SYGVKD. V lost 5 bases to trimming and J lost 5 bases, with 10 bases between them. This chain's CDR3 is CAISPGSNEQYF. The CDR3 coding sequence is TGTGCCATCAGTCCAGGGAGCAACGAGCAGTACTTC.

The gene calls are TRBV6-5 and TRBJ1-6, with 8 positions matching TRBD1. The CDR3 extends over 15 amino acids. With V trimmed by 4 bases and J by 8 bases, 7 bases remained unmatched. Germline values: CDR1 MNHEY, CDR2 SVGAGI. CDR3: CASSLRTGLDSPLHF. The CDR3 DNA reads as TGTGCCAGCAGTTTACGGACAGGGCTAGATTCACCCCTCCACTTT.

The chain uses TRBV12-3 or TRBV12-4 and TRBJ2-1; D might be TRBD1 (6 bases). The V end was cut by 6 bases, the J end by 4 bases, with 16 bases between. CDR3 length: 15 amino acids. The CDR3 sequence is CASSPARGLYNEQFF. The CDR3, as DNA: TGTGCCAGCAGCCCGGCCAGGGGTCTGTACAATGAGCAGTTCTTC.

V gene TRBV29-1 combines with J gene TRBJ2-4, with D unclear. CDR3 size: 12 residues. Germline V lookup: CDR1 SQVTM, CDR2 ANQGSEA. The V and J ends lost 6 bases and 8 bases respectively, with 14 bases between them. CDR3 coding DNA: TGCAGCGTGGGATCTGTCGGAGACATTCAGTACTTC. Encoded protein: CSVGSVGDIQYF.

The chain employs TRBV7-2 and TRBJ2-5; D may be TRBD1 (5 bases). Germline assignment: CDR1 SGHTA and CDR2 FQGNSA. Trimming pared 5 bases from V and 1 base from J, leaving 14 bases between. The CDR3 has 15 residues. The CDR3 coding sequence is TGTGCCAGCAGCCCAGGCCCAGGGTCCCAAGAGACCCAGTACTTC. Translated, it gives CASSPGPGSQETQYF.

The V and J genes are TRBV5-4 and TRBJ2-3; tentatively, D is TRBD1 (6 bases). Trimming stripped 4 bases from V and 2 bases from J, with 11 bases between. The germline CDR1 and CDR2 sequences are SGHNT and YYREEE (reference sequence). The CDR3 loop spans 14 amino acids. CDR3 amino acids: CASSHDRYTDTQYF. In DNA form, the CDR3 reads TGTGCCAGCAGCCACGACAGGTACACAGATACGCAGTATTTT.

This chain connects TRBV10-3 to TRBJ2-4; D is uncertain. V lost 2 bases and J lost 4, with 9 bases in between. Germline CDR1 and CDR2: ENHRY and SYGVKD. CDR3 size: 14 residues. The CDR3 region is CAISESAQKNIQYF. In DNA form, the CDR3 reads TGTGCCATCAGTGAGAGCGCGCAGAAAAACATTCAGTACTTC.